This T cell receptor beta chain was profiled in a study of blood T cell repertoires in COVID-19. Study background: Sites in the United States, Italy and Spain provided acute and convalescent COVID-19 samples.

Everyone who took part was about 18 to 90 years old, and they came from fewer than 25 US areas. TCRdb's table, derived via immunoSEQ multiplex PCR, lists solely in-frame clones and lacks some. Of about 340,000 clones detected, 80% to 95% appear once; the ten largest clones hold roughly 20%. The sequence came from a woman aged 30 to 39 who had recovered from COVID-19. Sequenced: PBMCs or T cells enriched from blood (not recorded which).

CDR3 coding DNA: TGTGCCAGCAGCCTAAACAGGGGCGCTAACTATGGCTACACCTTC. Translated, it gives CASSLNRGANYGYTF. The rearrangement links TRBV4-2 to TRBJ1-2, with 7 bases aligning to TRBD1. The junction had 5 bases not matched to a gene; V was cut back by 4 bases and J by 0 bases. The CDR3 is 15 amino acids. Germline V gene data show CDR1 as LGHNA and CDR2 as YNFKEQ.